This T cell receptor beta chain is from a study of vaccination and CD4 T cells after COVID-19. Study as a whole: Each post-COVID sample was drawn after diagnosis, and the median interval was roughly 97 days (range 35 to 161).

The CDR3 consists of 13 residues. Looked up from germline, CDR1 is MDHEN and CDR2 is SYDVKM. The ends were cut back, 4 bases at V and 3 bases at J, with 7 bases in the middle. Cultured CD4+ T-cell DNA underwent Oncomine TCR Beta short-read sequencing. Cultures of CD4+ T cells served as the source for extracting genomic DNA. Using its own MiXCR run on the PCR reads, TCRdb lists one record per CDR3 protein. Among some 11,000 distinct CDR3 sequences listed, approximately 80% were seen once. The treatment denotes: approximately 11-day PBMC culture with coronavirus spike peptide pools or control peptides (ViraFEST assay). As concerns this clonotype: Antigen: not known.

The sequence came from a human donor who had recovered from COVID-19. This rearrangement joins TRBV28 to TRBJ1-5; tentative D call: TRBD1 (5 bases). The sample taken for sequencing was CD4+ T cells from blood, cultured in vitro. The CDR3 nucleotides are TGTGCCAGCAGTTCGGGGCTCAATCAGCCCCAGCATTTT. Translated: CASSSGLNQPQHF.